These 13 T cell receptor beta chains were sequenced from one sample in a study of CD8 T cells in ankylosing spondylitis. Study conclusions and caveats: Made up of about eight highly homologous variants, a TCR beta motif appeared characteristic of ankylosing spondylitis blood.

Antigens of these TCRs are unknown. TCRdb redid the calling of the 5' RACE reads with MiXCR, one entry per CDR3 protein. The profile shows approximately 400,000 distinct CDR3 sequences, roughly 25% of them singletons. The sample taken for sequencing was blood, either unsorted or a sorted T cell fraction (not recorded which). These receptors all come from a male donor with ankylosing spondylitis.

The gene calls are TRBV24-1 and TRBJ2-1, with 8 bases lining up with TRBD2. The CDR3 is made up of 13 amino acids. CDR1 KGHDR and CDR2 SFDVKD come from the germline V gene. Unmatched junction bases numbered 4, after V lost 5 bases and J lost 8 bases. In DNA, the CDR3 is TGTGCCACCAGTGTGGCGGGGGGTCATGAGCAGTTCTTC. This sequence encodes CATSVAGGHEQFF.

The V call is TRBV7-9, the J call TRBJ1-5; D call uncertain. This CDR3 has 15 residues. In germline, CDR1 is SEHNR, CDR2 FQNEAQ (reference sequence). The ends were cut back, 3 bases at V and 7 bases at J, with 16 bases in the middle. CDR3 DNA: TGTGCCAGCAGCTTTGGAGGTCTCCGCGGGCAGCCCCAGCATTTT. This gives the protein CASSFGGLRGQPQHF.

This clonotype was observed a few times. The V and J genes are TRBV29-1 and TRBJ2-1; no reliable D call. Between the trimmed V and J ends, which lost 7 bases and 12 bases, there was a span of 13 bases. CDR1 is SQVTM, CDR2 ANQGSEA, per germline. This CDR3 has 10 amino acids. CDR3 region: CSANTLGQFF. CDR3 nucleotide sequence: TGCAGCGCTAATACCCTCGGGCAGTTCTTC.

This chain links TRBV20-1 with TRBJ2-1, with TRBD2 matching 8 bases. This CDR3 has 14 residues. Germline values: CDR1 DFQATT, CDR2 SNEGSKA (reference sequence). The V and J ends lost 5 bases and 7 bases, in that order; junction bases with no gene match: 10. In DNA form, the CDR3 reads TGCAGTGCTTCCGGGACTAGACTGGGAAATGAGCAGTTCTTC. Translating gives CSASGTRLGNEQFF.

V and J are TRBV2 and TRBJ2-1; D may be TRBD1 (5 bases). V was trimmed by 4 bases and J by 6 bases, leaving 10 bases between them. Looked up from germline, CDR1 is SNHLY and CDR2 is FYNNEI. The CDR3 length is 13 residues. This CDR3 is CASSGNGANEQFF. CDR3 DNA: TGTGCCAGCAGTGGAAATGGGGCCAATGAGCAGTTCTTC.

This clonotype was detected a few times. The J gene is TRBJ1-1, the V gene TRBV20-1; TRBD1 agrees at 8 bases. Germline V gene lookup returns CDR1 DFQATT and CDR2 SNEGSKA (reference sequence). Unmatched junction bases numbered 4, after V lost 0 bases and J lost 1 base. CDR3 length equals 15 residues. CDR3 in DNA: TGCAGTGCTAGAGATGGGACAGGTCAGAACACTGAAGCTTTCTTT. It specifies CSARDGTGQNTEAFF.

Points on this clonotype: A much larger clone is a single base away; this may be a read error. This chain links TRBV12-3 or TRBV12-4 with TRBJ2-6, with D uncertain. Trimming left V 6 bases short and J 0 bases short, with 3 bases between. The CDR3 runs to 13 residues. The CDR3 nucleotides are TGTGCCAGCAGGCACTCTGGGGCCAACGTCCTGACTTTC. This translates into CASRHSGANVLTF.

The chain links TRBV2 to TRBJ2-1; 11 bases line up with TRBD2. The CDR3 covers 17 residues. Trimming cost V 3 bases and J 9 bases; bases outside gene matches: 13. Germline V gene data show CDR1 as SNHLY and CDR2 as FYNNEI. The CDR3: CASSEGIAGGPNSEQFF. The CDR3 nucleotides are TGTGCCAGCAGTGAGGGGATAGCGGGAGGGCCTAATAGTGAGCAGTTCTTC.

The chain recombines TRBV20-1 with TRBJ2-7, with D perhaps matching TRBD2 (6 bases). The CDR3 has 14 amino acids. Trimming removed 6 bases from V and 0 bases from J, with 15 bases in between. From germline, CDR1 is DFQATT and CDR2 SNEGSKA (reference sequence). CDR3 nucleotide sequence: TGCAGTGCCAGGGCGGGACGGAGCTCCTACGAGCAGTACTTC. Protein product: CSARAGRSSYEQYF.

The table lists this clonotype with a count of one. The gene calls are TRBV5-1 and TRBJ2-6, with D possibly called TRBD1 or TRBD2 (5 bases each). Trimming shortened V by 5 bases and J by 0 bases, and 12 bases separated the two germline ends. Per germline, CDR1 SGHRS and CDR2 YFSETQ. The CDR3 has 16 residues. CDR3 sequence reads: CASSGTESSGANVLTF. DNA of the CDR3: TGCGCCAGCAGTGGGACGGAAAGCTCTGGGGCCAACGTCCTGACTTTC.

This clonotype was counted between two and nine times. The genes are TRBV12-3 or TRBV12-4 and TRBJ2-3; possible D gene TRBD2, 6 bases. The V end was cut by 2 bases, the J end by 1 base, with 10 bases between. CDR3 length equals 15 residues. As DNA, the CDR3 is TGTGCCAGCAGTTTATGGAGGGGAGGCACAGATACGCAGTATTTT. It specifies CASSLWRGGTDTQYF.

Here the CDR3 reads CSADRGTVSGNTIYF. The CDR3 bases are TGCAGTGCCGACCGAGGGACAGTCTCTGGAAACACCATATATTTT. The chain couples TRBV20-1 to TRBJ1-3; 7 bases match TRBD1. CDR1 is DFQATT, CDR2 SNEGSKA, per germline (reference sequence). V was clipped by 6 bases and J by 0 bases; unmatched bases: 8. This CDR3 has 15 amino acids.

The V gene is TRBV2, the J gene TRBJ2-7; weak D call: TRBD1 (5 bases). The V end lost 6 bases, the J end lost 2 bases, and 14 bases lay between the germline ends. The CDR3 runs to 14 residues. The germline V gene has CDR1 SNHLY and CDR2 FYNNEI. CDR3 sequence: CASSGDRTPYEQYV. CDR3 coding DNA: TGTGCCAGCAGCGGCGACAGAACCCCCTACGAGCAGTACGTC.